What follows describes a single TCR beta chain. Its target is unknown. With 3 bases removed from V and 6 bases from J, the gap between germline ends came to 18 bases. CDR1 is SGDLS and CDR2 is YYNGEE in the germline V gene. There are 15 residues in the CDR3. The sample is drawn from a study of TIL therapy for anti-PD-1-resistant metastatic lung cancer. Study conclusions and caveats: Many TIL product clones were absent from baseline tumor, suggesting clonal contraction.

This was the immunoSEQ v3 assay. Profiled with immunoSEQ multiplex PCR; TCRdb holds only in-frame clones, not every one. The sample contains roughly 26,000 clones, roughly 72% of which appear only once. The time point denotes: pre-treatment sample, taken before nivolumab and TIL therapy. The tumor samples were excised metastases, mostly pleural nodules or supraclavicular lymph nodes. The rearrangement uses TRBV9 and TRBJ1-1, with D possibly matching TRBD1 (6 bases). This material consisted of tumor tissue, taken at baseline. The sequence came from a person aged 25 to 80 with non-small cell lung cancer. The CDR3 sequence is CASSARGAEVSEAFF. In DNA, the CDR3 is TGTGCCAGCAGCGCTCGGGGGGCGGAGGTTTCTGAAGCTTTCTTT.